This paragraph covers one T cell receptor beta chain sequence. These data originate in a study of OX40 agonist ivuxolimab in advanced cancers. As for the study in general: Past anti-PD-1, anti-PD-L1 or anti-CTLA-4 therapy was accepted, and 30% to 50% had received some.

Germline V gene sequence: CDR1 MNHNS, CDR2 SASEGT. The CDR3 sequence is 13 residues long. V shed 4 bases and J shed 7 bases, with 11 bases lying between them. The method was immunoSEQ multiplex PCR; TCRdb's version includes in-frame clones alone and lacks a portion of them. The repertoire holds roughly 86,000 clones, with 90% as singletons. The source of this sequence is an adult with an advanced solid tumor such as melanoma, head and neck, liver or kidney cancer. The sample here was CD4+ or CD8+ T cells sorted from blood, taken in a trial of the OX40 agonist ivuxolimab. The rearrangement links TRBV6-1 to TRBJ2-1, with D possibly called TRBD1 or TRBD2 (5 bases each). For the CDR3, the DNA is TGTGCCAGCAGTGTTGGGACCAAGAATGAGCAGTTCTTC. Its protein is CASSVGTKNEQFF.